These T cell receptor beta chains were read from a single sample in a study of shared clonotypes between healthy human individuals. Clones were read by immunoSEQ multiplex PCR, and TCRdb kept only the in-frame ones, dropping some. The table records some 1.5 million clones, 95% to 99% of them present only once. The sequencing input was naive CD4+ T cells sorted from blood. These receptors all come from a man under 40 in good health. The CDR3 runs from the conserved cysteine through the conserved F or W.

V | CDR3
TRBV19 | CASSSGTGSFTAQYF
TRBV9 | CASSRPGTGAYNEQFF
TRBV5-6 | CASSPGQGADTQYF
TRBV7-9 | CASSLGRYSGSPLYNEQFF
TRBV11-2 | CASSPGYRLEQYF
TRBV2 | CASRETGTSYEQYF
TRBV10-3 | CAISPMGLAWSDTQYF
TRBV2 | CASSERPGTNEQFF
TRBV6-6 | CASSDTPNYGYTF
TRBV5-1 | CASSFRDSGNEKLFF
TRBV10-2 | CASSHLSNQPQHF
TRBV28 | CASSRTGHYGYTF
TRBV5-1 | CASSLLGGGKPSTDTQYF
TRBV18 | CASSQLGPGSEQYF
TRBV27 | CASSSSVSSYNEQFF
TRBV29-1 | CSARDRTNTGELFF
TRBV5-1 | CASSPTGTATYEQYF
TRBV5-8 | CASSSTGGKLFF
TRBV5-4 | CASSLEAGNYGYTF
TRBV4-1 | CASSPGASTDTQYF
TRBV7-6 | CASSLGVAGDWAKNIQYF
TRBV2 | CASSVLDEQYF
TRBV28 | CASPLGKTREPQPQHF
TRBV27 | CASSGTSGRAVDTQYF
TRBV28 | CASSAPSLDPAEQYF
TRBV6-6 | CASRNRQGSGANVLTF
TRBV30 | CAWTKGYVLTF
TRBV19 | CASSIVQGRSYEQYF
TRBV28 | CASSLGSGGYEQYF
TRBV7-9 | CASSFIGGLGETDTQYF
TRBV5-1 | CASSLVPGANVLTF
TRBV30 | CAWSRRRNSYEQYF
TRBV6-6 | CASSPGLAGAEQYF
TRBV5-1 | CASSLATGSLYEQYF
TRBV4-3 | CASSQDATGSYEQYF
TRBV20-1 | CSARDVRELFF
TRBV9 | CASSALRELGSGANVLTF
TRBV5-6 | CASSPTSGRLGSDTQYF
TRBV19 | CASTRQVPYNEQFF
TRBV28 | CASSPPGSYYGYTF
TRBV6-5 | CASSYRDSNYGYTF
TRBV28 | CASTTSTVPYTF
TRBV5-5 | CASSLRAQSSYEQYF